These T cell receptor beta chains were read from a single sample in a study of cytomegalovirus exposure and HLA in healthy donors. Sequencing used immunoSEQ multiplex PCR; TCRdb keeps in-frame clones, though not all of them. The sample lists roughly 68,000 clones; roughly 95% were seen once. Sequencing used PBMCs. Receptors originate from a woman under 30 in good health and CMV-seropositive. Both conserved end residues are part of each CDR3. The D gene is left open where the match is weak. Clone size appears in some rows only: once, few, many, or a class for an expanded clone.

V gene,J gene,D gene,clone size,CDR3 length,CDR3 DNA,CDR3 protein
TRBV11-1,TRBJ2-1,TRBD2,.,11,TGTGCCAGCAGCTTAGGGGCGGGGGTGTTCTTC,CASSLGAGVFF
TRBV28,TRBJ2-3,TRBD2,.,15,TGTGCCAGCAGTTTGCTAGCGGGAGGTACAGATACGCAGTATTTT,CASSLLAGGTDTQYF
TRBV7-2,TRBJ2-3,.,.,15,TGTGCCAGCAGCTTAGCGGGGGGACCGCGGGATACGCAGTATTTT,CASSLAGGPRDTQYF
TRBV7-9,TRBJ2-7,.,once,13,TGTGCCAGCAGCTTAGGAGAAATATACGAGCAGTACTTC,CASSLGEIYEQYF
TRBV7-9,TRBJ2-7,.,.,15,TGTGCCAGCAGCCGTTTGTTTGAGGACTCCTACGAGCAGTACTTC,CASSRLFEDSYEQYF
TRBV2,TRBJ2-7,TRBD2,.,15,TGTGCCAGCAGAATTACTAGCGGGGATACCTACGAGCAGTACTTC,CASRITSGDTYEQYF
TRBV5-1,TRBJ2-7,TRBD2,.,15,TGCGCCAGCAGCTTGGATGGGACTAGACTCTACGAGCAGTACTTC,CASSLDGTRLYEQYF
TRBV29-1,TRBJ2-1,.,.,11,TGCAGTCCCGTTTTGGGCGATGAGCAGTTCTTC,CSPVLGDEQFF
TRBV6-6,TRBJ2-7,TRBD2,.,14,TGTGCCAGCAGTTACTCCAGCGGGAGCTACGAGCAGTACTTC,CASSYSSGSYEQYF
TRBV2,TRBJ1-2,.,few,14,TGTGCCAGCAGTGAAGGAGCAACGAACTATGGCTACACCTTC,CASSEGATNYGYTF
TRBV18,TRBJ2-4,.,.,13,TGTGCCAGCTCATCGGACAAGAAAAACATTCAGTACTTC,CASSSDKKNIQYF
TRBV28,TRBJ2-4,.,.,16,TGTGCCAGCAGTCTGTCAGCGGAACAAGCCAAAAACATTCAGTACTTC,CASSLSAEQAKNIQYF
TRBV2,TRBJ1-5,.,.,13,TGTGCCAGCAGTGAAGACGGGATCTTGCCCCAGCATTTT,CASSEDGILPQHF
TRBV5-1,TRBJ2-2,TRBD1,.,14,TGCGCCAGCAGCCCAGGGACAGGCGCCGGGGAGCTGTTTTTT,CASSPGTGAGELFF
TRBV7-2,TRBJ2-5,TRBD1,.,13,TGTGCCAGCAGCCGGGACAGGGGGGAGACCCAGTACTTC,CASSRDRGETQYF
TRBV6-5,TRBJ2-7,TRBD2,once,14,TGTGCCAGCAGTTACGGGCTAGCGGGAGATGAGCAGTACTTC,CASSYGLAGDEQYF
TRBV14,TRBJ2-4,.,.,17,TGTGCCAGCAGCCATCAAGACTGGGACTTAGCCAAAAACATTCAGTACTTC,CASSHQDWDLAKNIQYF
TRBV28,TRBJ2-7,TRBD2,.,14,TGTGCCAGCAGTTTATTGGGAGGGTCCTACGAGCAGTACTTC,CASSLLGGSYEQYF
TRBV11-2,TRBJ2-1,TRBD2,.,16,TGTGCCAGCAGCCCGCTTCTAGCGGGAGTTTCCAATGAGCAGTTCTTC,CASSPLLAGVSNEQFF
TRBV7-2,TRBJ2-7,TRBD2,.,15,TGTGCCAGCAGCTTACAGCCTAGCGGAAACTACGAGCAGTACTTC,CASSLQPSGNYEQYF
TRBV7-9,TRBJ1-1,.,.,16,TGTGCCAGCAGCCCATCCCAGGGGTCCCCGAACACTGAAGCTTTCTTT,CASSPSQGSPNTEAFF
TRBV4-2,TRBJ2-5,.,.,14,TGTGCCAGCAGCCAAGAACAGGGCCAGGAGACCCAGTACTTC,CASSQEQGQETQYF